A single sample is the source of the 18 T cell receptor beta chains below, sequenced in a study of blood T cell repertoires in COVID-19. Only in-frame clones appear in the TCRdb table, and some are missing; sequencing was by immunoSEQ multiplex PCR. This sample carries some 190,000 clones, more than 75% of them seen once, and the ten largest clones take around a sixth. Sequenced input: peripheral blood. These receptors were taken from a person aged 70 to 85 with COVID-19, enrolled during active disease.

DNA for the CDR3: TGTGCCAGCAGCTTACGGACTAGCGGTTACAATGAGCAGTTCTTC. Amino acid sequence: CASSLRTSGYNEQFF. This chain connects TRBV11-3 to TRBJ2-1, with 10 bases identical to TRBD2. Trimming took 2 bases from V and 4 from J; bases not matched to a gene: 2. This CDR3 contains 15 residues. Looked up from germline, CDR1 is SGHNT and CDR2 is YENEEA.

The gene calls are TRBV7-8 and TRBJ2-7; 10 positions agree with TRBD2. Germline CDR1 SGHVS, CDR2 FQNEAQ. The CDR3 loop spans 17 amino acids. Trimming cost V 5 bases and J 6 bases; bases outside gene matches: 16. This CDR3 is CASSPNQGSGRALEQYF. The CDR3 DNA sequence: TGTGCCAGCAGCCCCAACCAGGGAAGCGGGAGGGCCCTCGAGCAGTACTTC.

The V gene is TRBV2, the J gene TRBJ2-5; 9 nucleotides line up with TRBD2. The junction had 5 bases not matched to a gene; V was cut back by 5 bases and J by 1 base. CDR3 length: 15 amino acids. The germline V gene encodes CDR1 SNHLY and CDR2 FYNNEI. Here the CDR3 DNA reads TGTGCCAGCAGTCCGACTAGCGGAGTCCAAGAGACCCAGTACTTC. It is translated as CASSPTSGVQETQYF.

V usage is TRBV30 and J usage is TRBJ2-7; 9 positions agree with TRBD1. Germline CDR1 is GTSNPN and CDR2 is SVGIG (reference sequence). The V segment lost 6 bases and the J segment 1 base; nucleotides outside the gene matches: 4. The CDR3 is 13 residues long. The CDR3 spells CACLGTGSYEQYF. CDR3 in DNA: TGTGCCTGCCTAGGGACAGGGTCCTACGAGCAGTACTTC.

CDR3 in DNA: TGTGCCAGCAGCCGCCGACAAGACTATGGCTACACCTTC. Protein sequence: CASSRRQDYGYTF. The chain carries TRBV7-2 and TRBJ1-2; the D is unclear. This CDR3 is 13 amino acids long. The germline gives CDR1 SGHTA, CDR2 FQGNSA. Trimming took off 5 bases at V and 3 bases at J, with 10 bases between the two ends.

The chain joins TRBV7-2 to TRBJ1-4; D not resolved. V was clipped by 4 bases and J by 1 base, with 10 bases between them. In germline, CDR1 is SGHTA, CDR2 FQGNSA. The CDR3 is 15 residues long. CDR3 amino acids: CASSSAGLTNEKLFF. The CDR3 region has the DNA TGTGCCAGCAGCTCCGCGGGGTTAACTAATGAAAAACTGTTTTTT.

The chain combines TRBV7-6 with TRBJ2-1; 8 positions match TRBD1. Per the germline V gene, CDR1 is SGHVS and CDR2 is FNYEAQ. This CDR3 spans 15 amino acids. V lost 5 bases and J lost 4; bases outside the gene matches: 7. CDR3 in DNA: TGTGCCAGCAGCCAGGACAGGGCGGTGTACAATGAGCAGTTCTTC. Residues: CASSQDRAVYNEQFF.

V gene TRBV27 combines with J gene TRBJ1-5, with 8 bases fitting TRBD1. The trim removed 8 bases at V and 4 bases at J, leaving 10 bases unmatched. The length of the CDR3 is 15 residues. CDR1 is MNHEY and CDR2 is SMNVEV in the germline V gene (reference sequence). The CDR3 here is CASCRTGIKNQPQHF. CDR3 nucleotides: TGTGCCAGCTGCAGGACAGGGATTAAAAATCAGCCCCAGCATTTT.

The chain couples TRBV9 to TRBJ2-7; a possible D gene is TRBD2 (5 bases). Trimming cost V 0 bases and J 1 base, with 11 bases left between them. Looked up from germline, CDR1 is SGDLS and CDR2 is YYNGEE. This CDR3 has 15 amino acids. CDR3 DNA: TGTGCCAGCAGCGTAGCTCCAGCGGAATCCTACGAGCAGTACTTC. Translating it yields CASSVAPAESYEQYF.

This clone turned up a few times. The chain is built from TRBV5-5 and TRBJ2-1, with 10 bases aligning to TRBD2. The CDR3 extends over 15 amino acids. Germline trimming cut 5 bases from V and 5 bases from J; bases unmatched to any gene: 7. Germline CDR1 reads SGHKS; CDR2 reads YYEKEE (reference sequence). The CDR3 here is CASSQRGGQNNEQFF. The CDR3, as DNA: TGTGCCAGCAGTCAGCGGGGGGGCCAAAACAATGAGCAGTTCTTC.

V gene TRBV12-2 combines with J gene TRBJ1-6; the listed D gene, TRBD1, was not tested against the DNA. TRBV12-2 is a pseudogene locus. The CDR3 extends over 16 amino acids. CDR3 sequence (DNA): TGTGCAAGTCCTACTTTAGGGACAGGGCGTTGTTCACCCCTCCACTTT. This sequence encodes CASPTLGTGRCSPLHF.

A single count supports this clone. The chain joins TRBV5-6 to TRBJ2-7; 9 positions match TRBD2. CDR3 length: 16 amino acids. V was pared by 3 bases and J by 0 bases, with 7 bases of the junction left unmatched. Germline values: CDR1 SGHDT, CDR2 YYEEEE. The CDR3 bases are TGTGCCAGCAGCTCCCTTAGCGGGGGCCTCTCCTACGAGCAGTACTTC. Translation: CASSSLSGGLSYEQYF.

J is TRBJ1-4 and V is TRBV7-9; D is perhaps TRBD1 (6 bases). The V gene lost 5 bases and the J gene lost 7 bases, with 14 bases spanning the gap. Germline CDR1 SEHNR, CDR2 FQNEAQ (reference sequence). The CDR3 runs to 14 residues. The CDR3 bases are TGTGCCAGCAGCCGGGACAATTTTAGTGAAAAACTGTTTTTT. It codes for CASSRDNFSEKLFF.

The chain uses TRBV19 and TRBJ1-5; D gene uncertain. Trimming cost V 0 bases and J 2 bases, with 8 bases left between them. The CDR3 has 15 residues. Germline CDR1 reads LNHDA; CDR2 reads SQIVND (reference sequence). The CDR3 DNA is TGTGCCAGTAGTATAGAACAGCTGGGCAATCAGCCCCAGCATTTT. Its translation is CASSIEQLGNQPQHF.

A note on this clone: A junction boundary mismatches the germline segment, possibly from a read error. The CDR3 protein is CASSERSAGLGNF. In DNA, the CDR3 is TGTGCCAGCAGTGAACGGTCAGCGGGGCTGGGGAATTTT. The V and J genes are TRBV2 and TRBJ1-1, with D possibly being TRBD1 (5 bases). The germline V gene has CDR1 SNHLY and CDR2 FYNNEI. The CDR3 covers 13 residues.

This chain's CDR3 is CATSDPSPGTDTQYF. As DNA, the CDR3 is TGTGCCACCAGTGATCCTTCCCCGGGCACAGATACGCAGTATTTT. The gene calls are TRBV24-1 and TRBJ2-3; D uncertain. V was pared by 3 bases and J by 1 base, with 10 bases between. The CDR3 is made up of 15 amino acids. CDR1 is KGHDR, CDR2 SFDVKD, per germline.

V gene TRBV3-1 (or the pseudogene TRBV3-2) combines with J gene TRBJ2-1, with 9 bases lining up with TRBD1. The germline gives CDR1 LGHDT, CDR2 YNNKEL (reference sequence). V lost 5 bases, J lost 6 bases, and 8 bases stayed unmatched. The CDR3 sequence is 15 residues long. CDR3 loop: CASSKAPGQGNEQFF. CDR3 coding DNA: TGTGCCAGCAGCAAAGCTCCGGGACAGGGCAATGAGCAGTTCTTC.

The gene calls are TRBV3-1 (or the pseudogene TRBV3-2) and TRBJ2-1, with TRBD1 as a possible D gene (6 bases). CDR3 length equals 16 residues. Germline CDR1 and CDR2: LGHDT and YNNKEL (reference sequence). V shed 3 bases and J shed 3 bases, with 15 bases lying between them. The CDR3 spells CASSHPTGILYNEQFF. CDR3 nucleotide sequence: TGTGCCAGCAGCCATCCCACAGGGATTCTCTACAATGAGCAGTTCTTC.